These T cell receptor delta chains were read from a single sample in a study of gamma-delta T cells after stem cell transplantation. TCRdb redid clone calling on the RT-PCR reads using CATT. This repertoire shows about 2,500 delta-chain clones, 7.6% found once; its top ten account for approximately 11%. Sequencing was performed on gamma-delta T cells. The receptors here all came from a human donor. It is not recorded whose cells these are; they may come from a transplant donor. CDR3s include the opening cysteine and the closing phenylalanine or tryptophan. The order of the fields is CDR3 protein, CDR3 length, J gene, V gene.

CACGTVGLGDTDKLIF,16,TRDJ1,TRDV2
CACDALLGDTIDKLIF,16,TRDJ1,TRDV2
CAAMAFRPGGPHGDKLIF,18,TRDJ1,TRAV29/DV5
CACDAVSTSLGGGIGDTLIF,20,TRDJ1,TRDV2
CACDSVLSTDKLIF,14,TRDJ1,TRDV2
CACDTPGGVSSWDTRQMFF,19,TRDJ3,TRDV2
CACDTAGAPRSDKLIF,16,TRDJ1,TRDV2
CACDTLGDASYTDKLIF,17,TRDJ1,TRDV2
CAASAVWATLQMFF,14,TRDJ3,TRDV2
CACVTLPSVDGGYGYTDKLIF,21,TRDJ1,TRDV2
CACDTVLRRGIQGHGDKLIF,20,TRDJ1,TRDV2
CALGELGWDVWTDKHIF,17,TRDJ1,TRDV1
CACDTPAGGPSSCDTRPMFF,20,TRDJ3,TRDV2
CACDTVDGLGLGKLIF,16,TRDJ1,TRDV2
CACDPLQTGDGTDKLIF,17,TRDJ1,TRDV2
CACDTLAELGIDTDKLIF,18,TRDJ1,TRDV2
CACDTVPTSVDLHGTDTLIF,20,TRDJ1,TRDV2
CACDTVATGVPSTCDTRQMFF,21,TRDJ3,TRDV2
CACDPVLLGDTRGTDKLIF,19,TRDJ1,TRDV2
CALGGDPSYDLVCEGYESSWDTRQMFF,27,TRDJ3,TRDV1
CACDTVTGGSTPYTDKLIF,19,TRDJ1,TRDV2
CACDTVPTSGDLHGTDKLIF,20,TRDJ1,TRDV2
CACDLLGDTPRYTDKLIF,18,TRDJ1,TRDV2
CACEPLLGANTDKLIF,16,TRDJ1,TRDV2
CACDTLLGDTQGTDKLIF,18,TRDJ1,TRDV2
CACDTVGGGYAEILYTAKLIF,21,TRDJ1,TRDV2
CACDLLGAVADKLIF,15,TRDJ1,TRDV2
CACDTVAVAVGSTDKLIF,18,TRDJ1,TRDV2
CACDQLHATFFKYTDNLIF,19,TRDJ1,TRDV2
CACDTADLGDTHKDTRQMFF,20,TRDJ3,TRDV2
CACDTLLVGDTHGTDKLIF,19,TRDJ1,TRDV2
CACDNLTMGDKERGYTDKLIF,21,TRDJ1,TRDV2
CACDMVGELHDKLIF,15,TRDJ1,TRDV2
CACDTGPVLVDTGSSWDTRQMFF,23,TRDJ3,TRDV2
CACDTLVLGDTRGLPDKLIF,20,TRDJ1,TRDV2
CALGELVSPLGDRALIF,17,TRDJ1,TRDV1
CACDTLIGGSYTDKLIF,17,TRDJ1,TRDV2
CACDTVVSTDKLIF,14,TRDJ1,TRDV2
CACDTLVTGGYAADKLIF,18,TRDJ1,TRDV2
CACDPLTGGLKYTDKLIF,18,TRDJ1,TRDV2
CACDTLGGGYAADKLIF,17,TRDJ1,TRDV2
CACDPLVGDPPYTDKLIF,18,TRDJ1,TRDV2
CACDALGEYTDKLIF,15,TRDJ1,TRDV2
CALGEGGFLGVDTYTDKLIF,20,TRDJ1,TRDV1
CACDTVNTGVTKFDKLIF,18,TRDJ1,TRDV2
CACDTLLDSGSWDTRQMFF,19,TRDJ3,TRDV2
CALGELVLHPTDKLIF,16,TRDJ1,TRDV1
CACDTILGDTWDTRQMFF,18,TRDJ3,TRDV2